This paragraph covers one T cell receptor (beta chain) sequence. Antigen: not known. The CDR3 is 15 amino acids. Germline-derived CDR1 and CDR2 are SQVTM and ANQGSEA. V shed 3 bases and J 4 bases; nucleotides not matched to a gene: 7. The data originate from a study of cytomegalovirus exposure and HLA in healthy donors. Study results and limitations: Many donors shared some public TCRs, even though most TCR sequences were rare. The study recorded over 150 TCR beta chains that were cytomegalovirus-associated. According to a subsequent analysis, TCR clusters from the first cohort were inclined to appear together in the 90 to 150 validation repertoires.

Method: immunoSEQ multiplex PCR; TCRdb's copy keeps in-frame clones and lacks some. The table shows approximately 240,000 clones, with 85% to 95% occurring only once. The donors were part of the validation cohort, which consisted of some 120 subjects and was separate from the first cohort of about 670 subjects. The sequencing input was PBMCs. This chain links TRBV29-1 with TRBJ2-5; 11 nucleotides align to TRBD2. The TCR sequence derives from a woman under 30 in good health and CMV-seronegative. CDR3 in DNA: TGCAGCGTTGATCGTCCACTAGCGGGAGTAGAGACCCAGTACTTC. Translation: CSVDRPLAGVETQYF.